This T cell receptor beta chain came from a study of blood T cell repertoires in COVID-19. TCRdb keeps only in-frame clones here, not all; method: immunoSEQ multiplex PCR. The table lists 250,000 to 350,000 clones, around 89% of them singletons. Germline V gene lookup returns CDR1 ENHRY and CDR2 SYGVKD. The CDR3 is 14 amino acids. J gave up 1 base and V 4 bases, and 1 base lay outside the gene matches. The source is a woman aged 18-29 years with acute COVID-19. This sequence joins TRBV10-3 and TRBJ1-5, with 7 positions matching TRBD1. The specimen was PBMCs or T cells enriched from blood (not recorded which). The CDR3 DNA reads TGTGCCATCAGTGCACAGGGGAGCAATCAGCCCCAGCATTTT. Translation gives CAISAQGSNQPQHF.